This T cell receptor beta chain emerged from a study of T-cell memory formation after mild COVID-19. Broader study findings: Researchers found some responding clones in pre-infection memory, a sign that cross-reactive memory joined.

5'RACE primed from the constant segment yielded TCR alpha and TCR beta cDNA libraries bearing sample barcodes and UMIs. TCRdb called the 5' RACE reads again in MiXCR, with one record for every CDR3 protein. Of 550,000 to 650,000 distinct CDR3 sequences listed, 17% are singletons. For this clonotype: Its specificity is unknown.

CDR3 length: 17 residues. V lost 0 bases to trimming and J lost 6 bases; unmatched junction nucleotides: 7. Germline V gene sequence: CDR1 SGHTA, CDR2 FQGNSA. This receptor was identified in an adult woman who had mild COVID-19 (a few samples of this study predate the infection). Cell type and time point are not known. The chain is built from TRBV7-2 and TRBJ2-7; TRBD2 aligns across 14 bases. The specimen sequenced was PBMCs or a T cell subset sorted from them (not recorded which). The CDR3 region has the DNA TGTGCCAGCAGCTTAGCTCCGGGACTAGCGGGAGTCCCCGAGCAGTACTTC. Amino acid sequence: CASSLAPGLAGVPEQYF.